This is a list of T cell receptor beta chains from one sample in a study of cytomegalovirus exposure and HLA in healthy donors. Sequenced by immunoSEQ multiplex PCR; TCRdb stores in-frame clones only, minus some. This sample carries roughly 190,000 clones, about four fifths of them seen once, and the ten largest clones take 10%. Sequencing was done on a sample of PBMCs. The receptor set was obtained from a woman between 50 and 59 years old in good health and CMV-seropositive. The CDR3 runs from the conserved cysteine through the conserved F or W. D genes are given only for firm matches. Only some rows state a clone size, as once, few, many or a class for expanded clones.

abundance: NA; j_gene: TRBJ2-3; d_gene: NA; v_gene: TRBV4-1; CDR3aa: CASSQGASGTQYF; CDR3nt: TGCGCCAGCAGCCAAGGAGCCTCGGGTACGCAGTATTTT
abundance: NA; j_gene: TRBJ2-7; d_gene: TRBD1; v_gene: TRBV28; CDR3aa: CASSPDRALREQYF; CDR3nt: TGTGCCAGCAGTCCAGACAGGGCCCTTCGTGAGCAGTACTTC
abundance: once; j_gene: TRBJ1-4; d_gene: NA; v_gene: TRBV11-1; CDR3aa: CASSAVVSPGGKLFF; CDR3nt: TGTGCCAGCAGCGCGGTCGTCAGCCCAGGAGGAAAACTGTTTTTT
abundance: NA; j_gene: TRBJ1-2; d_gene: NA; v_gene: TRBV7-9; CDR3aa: CASSLARLYGYTF; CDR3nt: TGTGCCAGCAGCTTAGCGCGGTTATATGGCTACACCTTC
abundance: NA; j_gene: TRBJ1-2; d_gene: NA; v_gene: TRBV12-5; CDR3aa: CASGLWGSRDTNYGYTF; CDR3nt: TGTGCTAGTGGTTTGTGGGGGTCCCGGGACACCAACTATGGCTACACCTTC
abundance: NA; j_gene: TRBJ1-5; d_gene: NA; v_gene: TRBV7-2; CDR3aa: CASSRSGNQPQHF; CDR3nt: TGTGCCAGCAGCCGATCAGGTAATCAGCCCCAGCATTTT
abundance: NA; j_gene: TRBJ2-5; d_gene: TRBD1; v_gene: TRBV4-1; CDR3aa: CASSPDRVGETQYF; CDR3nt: TGCGCCAGCAGCCCGGACAGGGTGGGGGAGACCCAGTACTTC
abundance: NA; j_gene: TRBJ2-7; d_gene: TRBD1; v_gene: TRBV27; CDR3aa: CASTDRDTYEQYF; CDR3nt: TGTGCCAGCACTGACAGGGATACCTACGAGCAGTACTTC
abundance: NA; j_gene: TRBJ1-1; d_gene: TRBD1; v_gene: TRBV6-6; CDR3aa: CASRSRQGKEAFF; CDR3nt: TGTGCCAGCAGGTCCCGACAGGGGAAAGAAGCTTTCTTT
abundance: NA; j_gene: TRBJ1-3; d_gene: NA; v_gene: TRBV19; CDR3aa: CATRQTFSGNTIYF; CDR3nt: TGTGCCACCCGACAGACATTTTCTGGAAACACCATATATTTT